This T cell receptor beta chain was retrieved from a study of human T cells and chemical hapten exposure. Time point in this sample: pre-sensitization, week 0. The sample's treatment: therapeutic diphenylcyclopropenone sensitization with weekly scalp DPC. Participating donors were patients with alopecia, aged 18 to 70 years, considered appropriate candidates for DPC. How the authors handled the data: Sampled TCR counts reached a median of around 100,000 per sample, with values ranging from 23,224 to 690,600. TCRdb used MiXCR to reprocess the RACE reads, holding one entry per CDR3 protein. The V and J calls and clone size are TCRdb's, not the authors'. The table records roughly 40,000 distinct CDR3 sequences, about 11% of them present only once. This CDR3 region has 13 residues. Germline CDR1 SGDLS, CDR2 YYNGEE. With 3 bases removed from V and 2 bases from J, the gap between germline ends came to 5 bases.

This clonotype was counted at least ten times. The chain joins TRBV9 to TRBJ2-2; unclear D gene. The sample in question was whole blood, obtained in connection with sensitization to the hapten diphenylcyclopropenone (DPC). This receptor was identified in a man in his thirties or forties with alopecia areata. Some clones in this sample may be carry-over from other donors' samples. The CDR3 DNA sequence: TGTGCCAGCAGCGGTCCTAACACCGGGGAGCTGTTTTTT. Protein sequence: CASSGPNTGELFF.